What follows are 22 T cell receptor beta chains derived from one specimen sequenced in a study of cytomegalovirus exposure and HLA in healthy donors. 13 Jbeta primers and 60 Vbeta primers were used for the PCR. Only in-frame clones appear in the TCRdb table, and some are missing; sequencing was by immunoSEQ multiplex PCR. This table has approximately 69,000 clones, roughly 80% appearing once. Input material: PBMCs. These receptors came from a woman aged 25 to 39 in good health and CMV-seropositive.

This sequence joins TRBV28 and TRBJ2-2, with D perhaps TRBD1 (6 bases). Trimming took 1 base from V and 2 from J, leaving 14 bases between them. Germline V gene data show CDR1 as MDHEN and CDR2 as SYDVKM. The CDR3 totals 17 residues. CDR3 sequence reads: CASSLLRQTGNTGELFF. The CDR3 DNA is TGTGCCAGCAGTTTATTAAGACAGACAGGAAACACCGGGGAGCTGTTTTTT.

The rearrangement links TRBV5-1 to TRBJ1-2; 8 bases map to TRBD1. Germline CDR1 is SGHRS and CDR2 is YFSETQ. The length of the CDR3 is 15 residues. With 4 bases clipped from V and 4 bases from J, the junction kept 9 bases outside the gene matches. The CDR3 loop reads CASSPPTGDSYGYTF. As DNA, the CDR3 is TGCGCCAGCAGCCCTCCGACAGGGGATAGCTATGGCTACACCTTC.

The CDR3 here is CAWSVNFDYGYTF. The CDR3 coding sequence is TGTGCCTGGAGTGTTAACTTCGACTATGGCTACACCTTC. V and J are TRBV30 and TRBJ1-2, with D hard to call. Germline loops: CDR1 GTSNPN, CDR2 SVGIG (reference sequence). Deletions cut 0 bases from V and 3 bases from J, with 8 bases between. CDR3 size: 13 residues.

This chain uses TRBV4-2 with TRBJ1-5; D ambiguous. Deletions cut 4 bases from V and 5 bases from J, with 18 bases between. This CDR3 contains 16 residues. CDR1 and CDR2 from the germline V gene are LGHNA and YNFKEQ. This chain's CDR3 is CASSPGSAGMDQPQHF. The CDR3, as DNA: TGTGCCAGCAGCCCCGGTTCCGCAGGAATGGATCAGCCCCAGCATTTT.

This clone was counted a few times. The V call is TRBV5-1, the J call TRBJ1-1; tentatively, D is TRBD1 (5 bases). The germline V gene has CDR1 SGHRS and CDR2 YFSETQ. CDR3 size: 14 residues. The V and J ends lost 0 bases and 2 bases respectively, with 8 bases between them. In DNA, the CDR3 is TGCGCCAGCAGCTTGGCCAGGGCCAACACTGAAGCTTTCTTT. Translated, it gives CASSLARANTEAFF.

This chain uses TRBV27 with TRBJ2-7, with 11 bases identical to TRBD2. The CDR3 loop spans 15 amino acids. Trimming took 6 bases from V and 3 from J; bases not matched to a gene: 7. Germline CDR1 MNHEY, CDR2 SMNVEV (reference sequence). CDR3 DNA sequence: TGTGCCAGCAGATTCGTAGCGGGAGGGCTCTACGAGCAGTACTTC. Its protein is CASRFVAGGLYEQYF.

This clone occurred a few times. The chain uses TRBV6-5 and TRBJ1-1, with D possibly being TRBD1 (5 bases). V gave up 4 bases and J gave up 1 base, with 10 bases separating them. The germline gives CDR1 MNHEY, CDR2 SVGAGI. The CDR3 spans 14 residues. CDR3 sequence: CASSSLTGNTEAFF. The CDR3 nucleotides are TGTGCCAGCAGTTCCCTTACAGGGAACACTGAAGCTTTCTTT.

The gene calls are TRBV7-8 and TRBJ2-7; unclear D gene. CDR3 size: 12 residues. Germline V gene sequence: CDR1 SGHVS, CDR2 FQNEAQ. The ends were cut back, 4 bases at V and 7 bases at J, with 11 bases in the middle. The CDR3 loop is CASSSTTWEQYF. The CDR3 DNA reads as TGTGCCAGCAGCTCCACGACTTGGGAGCAGTACTTC.

The V gene is TRBV7-9, the J gene TRBJ1-5, with 7 bases matching TRBD1. Germline CDR1 reads SEHNR; CDR2 reads FQNEAQ (reference sequence). The ends lost 4 bases at V and 4 bases at J; junction bases unmatched: 10. The CDR3 spans 16 residues. In nucleotides, the CDR3 is TGTGCCAGCAGCTCCCAGACAGGGCGGAGAAATCAGCCCCAGCATTTT. Amino acids: CASSSQTGRRNQPQHF. The full variable domain, rest sourced from reference TRBV7-9 and TRBJ1-5, is DTGVSQNPRHKITKRGQNVTFRCDPISEHNRLYWYRQTLGQGPEFLTYFQNEAQLEKSRLLSDRFSAERPKGSFSTLEIQRTEQGDSAMYLCASSSQTGRRNQPQHFGDGTRLSIL.

The chain uses TRBV29-1 and TRBJ1-2; D is possibly TRBD1 (6 bases). Germline values: CDR1 SQVTM, CDR2 ANQGSEA. This CDR3 is built from 12 residues. V was trimmed by 6 bases and J by 0 bases, leaving 8 bases between them. The CDR3 is CSVWTANYGYTF. CDR3 in DNA: TGCAGCGTATGGACAGCTAACTATGGCTACACCTTC.

The V call is TRBV5-4, the J call TRBJ1-1; 7 bases agree with TRBD1. Germline assignment: CDR1 SGHNT and CDR2 YYREEE (reference sequence). CDR3 length: 14 amino acids. V was clipped by 4 bases and J by 1 base; unmatched bases: 4. CDR3 DNA sequence: TGTGCCAGCAGCCCGGGACAGAGGAACACTGAAGCTTTCTTT. Translating it yields CASSPGQRNTEAFF.

The chain recombines TRBV7-2 with TRBJ2-3, with a possible D match to TRBD2 (6 bases). Looked up from germline, CDR1 is SGHTA and CDR2 is FQGNSA. The CDR3 is made up of 15 amino acids. Trimming removed 5 bases from V and 4 bases from J, with 16 bases in between. The CDR3 nucleotides are TGTGCCAGCAGCCCCATGGCTTTAGCGGCAGATACGCAGTATTTT. Protein sequence: CASSPMALAADTQYF.

This chain links TRBV28 with TRBJ2-7; D not certain. The CDR3 runs to 13 residues. Germline loops: CDR1 MDHEN, CDR2 SYDVKM. V gave up 6 bases and J gave up 4 bases, with 13 bases separating them. CDR3 loop: CASRVSAIYEQYF. The CDR3 bases are TGTGCCAGCAGGGTTTCTGCGATTTACGAGCAGTACTTC.

The J gene is TRBJ2-7, the V gene TRBV28; a weak D match, TRBD2 (6 bases). The CDR3 is 13 residues long. V dropped 7 bases and J dropped 6 bases, with 16 bases sitting between them. CDR1 is MDHEN and CDR2 is SYDVKM in the germline V gene. In DNA, the CDR3 is TGTGCCAGCATTAGCGGCGGTCGGGGCGAGCAGTACTTC. This translates into CASISGGRGEQYF.

The chain joins TRBV28 to TRBJ2-1; D may be TRBD1 (6 bases). V lost 6 bases, J lost 3 bases, and 15 bases lay in between. This CDR3 has 15 amino acids. Per germline, CDR1 MDHEN and CDR2 SYDVKM. CDR3 nucleotides: TGTGCCAGCAGCCCCGGGACATCTATCTACAATGAGCAGTTCTTC. Its protein product is CASSPGTSIYNEQFF. Together with reference TRBV28 and TRBJ2-1, the CDR3 gives the full variable domain: DVKVTQSSRYLVKRTGEKVFLECVQDMDHENMFWYRQDPGLGLRLIYFSYDVKMKEKGDIPEGYSVSREKKERFSLILESASTNQTSMYLCASSPGTSIYNEQFFGPGTRLTVL.

This chain joins TRBV6-5 and TRBJ2-7, with a weak D call TRBD2 (6 bases). CDR1 and CDR2 from the germline V gene are MNHEY and SVGAGI. Between the trimmed V and J ends, which lost 4 bases and 11 bases, there was a span of 24 bases. The CDR3 totals 15 residues. The CDR3: CASSSLQPGLIMEYF. CDR3 nucleotides: TGTGCCAGCAGTTCGCTTCAACCGGGACTTATTATGGAGTACTTC.

The chain is built from TRBV5-1 and TRBJ2-7; weak D call: TRBD1 (6 bases). V was shortened by 4 bases and J by 2 bases, with 13 bases between the two germline ends. CDR1 and CDR2 from the germline V gene are SGHRS and YFSETQ. The CDR3 totals 14 residues. CDR3 sequence: CASSPPGHPYEQYF. CDR3 DNA sequence: TGCGCCAGCAGCCCGCCGGGACATCCCTACGAGCAGTACTTC.

The rearrangement uses TRBV5-1 and TRBJ2-7; D unclear. V lost 0 bases and J lost 7, with 11 bases in between. Germline V gene sequence: CDR1 SGHRS, CDR2 YFSETQ. The CDR3 loop spans 13 amino acids. The CDR3, as DNA: TGCGCCAGCAGCTTGGCGGCAGGTTATGAGCAGTACTTC. Protein product: CASSLAAGYEQYF.

The gene calls are TRBV29-1 and TRBJ1-1; perhaps TRBD1 as D (6 bases). Trimming shortened V by 2 bases and J by 1 base, and 8 bases separated the two germline ends. The CDR3 is 13 residues long. Germline CDR1 SQVTM, CDR2 ANQGSEA. In DNA form, the CDR3 reads TGCAGCGTTGAACCGGGACAGAACACTGAAGCTTTCTTT. Encoded protein: CSVEPGQNTEAFF.

This clone was seen just once. This rearrangement joins TRBV9 to TRBJ2-3; TRBD2 agrees at 9 bases. The CDR3 is 17 amino acids. The V gene's germline CDR1 is SGDLS and CDR2 YYNGEE. V shed 0 bases and J 2 bases; nucleotides not matched to a gene: 7. Here the CDR3 reads CASSVGGLAGLTDTQYF. DNA of the CDR3: TGTGCCAGCAGCGTAGGGGGTCTAGCGGGACTCACAGATACGCAGTATTTT.

The chain employs TRBV7-2 and TRBJ1-5, with a tentative D call TRBD1 (5 bases). Germline V gene lookup returns CDR1 SGHTA and CDR2 FQGNSA. Deletions cut 5 bases from V and 9 bases from J, with 17 bases between. The CDR3 spans 14 residues. The DNA for the CDR3 is TGTGCCAGCAGCCATGGGGGGAGGGAGCGGCCCCAGCATTTT. Protein sequence: CASSHGGRERPQHF. Based on the CDR3 plus reference TRBV7-2 and TRBJ1-5, the full variable domain is GAGVSQSPSNKVTEKGKDVELRCDPISGHTALYWYRQSLGQGLEFLIYFQGNSAPDKSGLPSDRFSAERTGGSVSTLTIQRTQQEDSAVYLCASSHGGRERPQHFGDGTRLSIL.

The chain employs TRBV28 and TRBJ2-3, with D perhaps TRBD1 (6 bases). CDR3 length: 16 residues. CDR1 and CDR2 from the germline V gene are MDHEN and SYDVKM. V was trimmed by 4 bases and J by 1 base, leaving 15 bases between them. The CDR3 sequence is CASSSAKGVGTDTQYF. As DNA, the CDR3 is TGTGCCAGCAGTTCCGCAAAGGGGGTGGGCACAGATACGCAGTATTTT.